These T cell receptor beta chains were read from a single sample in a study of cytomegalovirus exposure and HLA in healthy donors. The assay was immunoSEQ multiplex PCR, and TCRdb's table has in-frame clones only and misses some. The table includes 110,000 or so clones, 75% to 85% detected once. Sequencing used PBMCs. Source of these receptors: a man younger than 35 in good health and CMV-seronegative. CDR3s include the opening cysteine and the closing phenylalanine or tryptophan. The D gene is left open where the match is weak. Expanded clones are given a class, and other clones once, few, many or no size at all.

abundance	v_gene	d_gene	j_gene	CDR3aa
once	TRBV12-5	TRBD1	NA	CASGLPGQGGREQYF
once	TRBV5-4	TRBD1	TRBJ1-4	CASSLLGQVNEKLFF
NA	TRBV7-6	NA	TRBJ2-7	CASSLAPMSLHEQYF
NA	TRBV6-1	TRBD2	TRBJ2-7	CASTSGISYEQYF
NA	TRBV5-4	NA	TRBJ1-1	CASSQQGEGAEAFF
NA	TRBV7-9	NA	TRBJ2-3	CASSLGRGDTQYF
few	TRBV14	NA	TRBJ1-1	CASSLLGGGNTEAFF
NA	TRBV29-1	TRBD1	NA	CSAGTGIYEQYF
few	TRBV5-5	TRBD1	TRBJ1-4	CASRGQGGEKLFF
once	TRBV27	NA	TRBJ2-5	CASSAVSGETQYF
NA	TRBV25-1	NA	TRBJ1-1	CASSEDAGAYNTEAFF
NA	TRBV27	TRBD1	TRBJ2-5	CASSSHPTGSIEETQYF
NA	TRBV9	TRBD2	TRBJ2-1	CASSADSGSYNEQFF
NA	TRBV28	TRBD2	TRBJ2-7	CASSSPGTSGYEQYF
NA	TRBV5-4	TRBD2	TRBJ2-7	CASSLRLAGNEQYF
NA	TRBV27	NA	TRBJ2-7	CASSPPGEGPGYEQYF
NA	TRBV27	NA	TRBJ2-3	CASISYNTDTQYF
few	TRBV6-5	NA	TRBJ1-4	CASRGRWNEKLFF
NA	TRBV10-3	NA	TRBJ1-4	CAISETGGSYEKLFF
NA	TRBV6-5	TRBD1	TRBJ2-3	CASWQGGTDTQYF
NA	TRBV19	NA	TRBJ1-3	CASSMGSRLANTIYF
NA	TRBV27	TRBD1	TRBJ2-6	CASSLSRTGGNGANVLTF
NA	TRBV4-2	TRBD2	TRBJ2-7	CASSQGAPGLASYEQYF
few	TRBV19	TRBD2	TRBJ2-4	CATLAGAGKNIQYF
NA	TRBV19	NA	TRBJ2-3	CASSIQGSDTQYF
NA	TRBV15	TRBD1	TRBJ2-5	CATSRGQGTETQYF
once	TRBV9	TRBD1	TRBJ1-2	CASSAQGAYGYTF
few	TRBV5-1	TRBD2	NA	CASSFTQAGGYEQYF
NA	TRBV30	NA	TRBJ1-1	CAWADSRTEAFF
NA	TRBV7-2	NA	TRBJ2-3	CASSLGATSTDTQYF
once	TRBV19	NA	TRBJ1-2	CASSQNPGNGYTF
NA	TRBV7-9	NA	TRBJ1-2	CSSSSGFNYGYTF